This T cell receptor (beta chain) was identified in a study of blood T cell repertoires in COVID-19. Across the whole study: Both acute and convalescent COVID-19 samples were obtained from the United States, Italy and Spain. T cells, B-cell-depleted T cells, or PBMCs provided the cDNA or gDNA that served as material.

Under the authors' procedure: Reference gene primer amplification yielded estimated nucleated cell counts. The method was immunoSEQ multiplex PCR; TCRdb's version includes in-frame clones alone and lacks a portion of them. V and J calls and clone size are as listed in that table; D and trimming were resolved from the DNA. The sample has 200,000 to 300,000 clones; 85% to 90% are singletons. CDR3 length: 17 amino acids. CDR1 SGHRS and CDR2 YFSETQ come from the germline V gene. Germline trimming cut 4 bases from V and 1 base from J; bases unmatched to any gene: 13. V and J are TRBV5-1 and TRBJ1-1, with 7 bases matching TRBD1. The clonotype was recovered from a woman aged 40 to 50 with acute or convalescent COVID-19. The sample taken for sequencing was peripheral blood. The CDR3 region is CASSPKKTGIGNTEAFF. CDR3 sequence (DNA): TGCGCCAGCAGCCCGAAAAAGACAGGGATCGGGAACACTGAAGCTTTCTTT. Based on the CDR3 plus reference TRBV5-1 and TRBJ1-1, the full variable domain is KAGVTQTPRYLIKTRGQQVTLSCSPISGHRSVSWYQQTPGQGLQFLFEYFSETQRNKGNFPGRFSGRQFSNSRSEMNVSTLELGDSALYLCASSPKKTGIGNTEAFFGQGTRLTVV.